These 10 T cell receptor beta chains were sequenced from one sample in a study of blood T cell repertoires in COVID-19. Only in-frame clones appear in the TCRdb table, and some are missing; sequencing was by immunoSEQ multiplex PCR. Of 200,000 to 300,000 clones listed, 86% are singletons. Sequenced material: PBMCs or T cells enriched from blood (not recorded which). The receptor source for this set is a woman aged 18-30 years who had recovered from COVID-19.

This clone was detected only a few times. The chain joins TRBV6-1 to TRBJ1-2; TRBD1 is a possible D gene (5 bases). V lost 3 bases and J 5 bases, leaving 19 bases between the germline ends. Looked up from germline, CDR1 is MNHNS and CDR2 is SASEGT. The CDR3 loop spans 16 amino acids. CDR3 bases: TGTGCCAGCAGTGAGGGGCCCGACGGAACCGTTTATGGCTACACCTTC. Amino acid sequence: CASSEGPDGTVYGYTF.

The chain has TRBV25-1 and TRBJ2-1; 13 bases match TRBD2. CDR3 length: 15 residues. V lost 6 bases to trimming and J lost 3 bases; unmatched junction nucleotides: 2. Looked up from germline, CDR1 is MGHDK and CDR2 is SYGVNS. CDR3: CASRLAGGNYNEQFF. The DNA of the CDR3 is TGTGCCAGCAGACTAGCGGGAGGGAACTACAATGAGCAGTTCTTC.

V and J are TRBV5-5 and TRBJ2-7; D unclear. Trimming left V 0 bases short and J 2 bases short, with 15 bases between. The V gene's germline CDR1 is SGHKS and CDR2 YYEKEE (reference sequence). This CDR3 contains 16 residues. The CDR3 region has the DNA TGTGCCAGCAGCTTGGGGTCCCGTGGCGGCGCCTACGAGCAGTACTTC. This gives the protein CASSLGSRGGAYEQYF. Combining the CDR3 with reference TRBV5-5 and TRBJ2-7 gives the whole variable domain DAGVTQSPTHLIKTRGQQVTLRCSPISGHKSVSWYQQVLGQGPQFIFQYYEKEERGRGNFPDRFSARQFPNYSSELNVNALLLGDSALYLCASSLGSRGGAYEQYFGPGTRLTVT.

The table lists this clone with a count of one. The genes are TRBV29-1 and TRBJ1-1; a possible D gene is TRBD1 (5 bases). Germline-derived CDR1 and CDR2 are SQVTM and ANQGSEA. This CDR3 has 13 residues. Deletions cut 4 bases from V and 0 bases from J, with 9 bases between. CDR3 protein: CSVARQMNTEAFF. In DNA, the CDR3 is TGCAGCGTTGCTAGACAGATGAACACTGAAGCTTTCTTT.

The chain couples TRBV19 to TRBJ1-1, with 7 bases lining up with TRBD1. This CDR3 spans 15 amino acids. Germline values: CDR1 LNHDA, CDR2 SQIVND (reference sequence). V dropped 3 bases and J dropped 4; count of bases not matched to a gene: 8. In DNA form, the CDR3 reads TGTGCCAGTAGTATGACTCCAGGGGGTAGCACTGAAGCTTTCTTT. This encodes CASSMTPGGSTEAFF.

This chain links TRBV24-1 with TRBJ2-3; 9 nucleotides align to TRBD2. The germline V gene has CDR1 KGHDR and CDR2 SFDVKD. The CDR3 sequence is 17 residues long. V dropped 3 bases and J dropped 4; count of bases not matched to a gene: 10. This CDR3 is CATSDDPGGRVADTQYF. The CDR3 DNA follows: TGTGCCACCAGTGATGACCCTGGCGGGAGGGTTGCAGATACGCAGTATTTT.

The chain uses TRBV27 and TRBJ2-2; a possible D gene is TRBD2 (5 bases). In germline, CDR1 is MNHEY, CDR2 SMNVEV (reference sequence). Trimming stripped 4 bases from V and 4 bases from J, with 10 bases between. The CDR3 length is 14 residues. CDR3: CASSSGVPTGELFF. The CDR3 nucleotides are TGTGCCAGCAGTTCCGGGGTGCCCACCGGGGAGCTGTTTTTT.

The genes are TRBV19 and TRBJ1-5, with 9 nucleotides matching TRBD1. Germline CDR1 is LNHDA and CDR2 is SQIVND (reference sequence). The CDR3 is 15 residues long. Trimming cost V 1 base and J 7 bases; bases outside gene matches: 5. CDR3 sequence (DNA): TGTGCCAGTAGTATAGGGACAGGGGTGGGACAGCCCCAGCATTTT. Residues: CASSIGTGVGQPQHF.

This clone has only a few counts. V gene TRBV6-5 combines with J gene TRBJ1-5, with 9 nucleotides matching TRBD1. This CDR3 contains 13 residues. The trim removed 8 bases at V and 7 bases at J, leaving 6 bases unmatched. Germline loops: CDR1 MNHEY, CDR2 SVGAGI. The CDR3 coding sequence is TGTGCCAGCGGGGGACAGGGCGAACAGCCCCAGCATTTT. This codes for CASGGQGEQPQHF.

This chain connects TRBV15 to TRBJ1-3, with D tentatively TRBD1 (6 bases). Per the germline V gene, CDR1 is LNHNV and CDR2 is YYDKDF (reference sequence). V was cut by 0 bases and J by 0 bases, with 9 bases left in between. The CDR3 extends over 16 amino acids. The CDR3 region is CATSRDRGYSGNTIYF. Written as DNA, the CDR3 is TGTGCCACCAGCAGAGATAGGGGGTACTCTGGAAACACCATATATTTT.